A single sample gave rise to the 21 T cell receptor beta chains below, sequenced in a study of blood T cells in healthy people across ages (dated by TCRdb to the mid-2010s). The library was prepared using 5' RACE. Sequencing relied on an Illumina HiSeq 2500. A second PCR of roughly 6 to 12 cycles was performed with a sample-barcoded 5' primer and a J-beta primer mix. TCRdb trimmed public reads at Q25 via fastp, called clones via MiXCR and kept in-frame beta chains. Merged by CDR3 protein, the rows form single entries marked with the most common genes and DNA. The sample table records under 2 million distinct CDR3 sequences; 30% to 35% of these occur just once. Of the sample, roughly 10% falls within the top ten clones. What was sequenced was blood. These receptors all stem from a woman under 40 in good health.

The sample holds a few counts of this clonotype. The CDR3 loop is CASSLQGLEQYF. CDR3 coding DNA: TGTGCCAGCAGCTTACAGGGGCTGGAGCAGTACTTC. The chain links TRBV7-9 to TRBJ2-7; TRBD1 might be the D (6 bases). V lost 2 bases, J lost 7 bases, and 9 bases lay in between. CDR1 is SEHNR, CDR2 FQNEAQ, per germline (reference sequence). The length of the CDR3 is 12 residues.

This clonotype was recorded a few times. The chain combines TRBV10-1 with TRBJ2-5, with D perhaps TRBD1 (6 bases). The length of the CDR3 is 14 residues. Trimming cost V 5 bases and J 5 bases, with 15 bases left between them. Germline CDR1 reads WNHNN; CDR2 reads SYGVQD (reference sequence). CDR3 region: CASSSGTKSETQYF. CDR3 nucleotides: TGCGCCAGCAGTTCCGGGACAAAGAGCGAGACCCAGTACTTC.

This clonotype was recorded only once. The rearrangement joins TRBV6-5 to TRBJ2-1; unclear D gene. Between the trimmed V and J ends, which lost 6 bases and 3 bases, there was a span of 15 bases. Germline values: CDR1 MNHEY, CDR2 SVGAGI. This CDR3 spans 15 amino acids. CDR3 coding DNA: TGTGCCAGCAGGGGCTCAGAAGCAAACTACAATGAGCAGTTCTTC. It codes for CASRGSEANYNEQFF.

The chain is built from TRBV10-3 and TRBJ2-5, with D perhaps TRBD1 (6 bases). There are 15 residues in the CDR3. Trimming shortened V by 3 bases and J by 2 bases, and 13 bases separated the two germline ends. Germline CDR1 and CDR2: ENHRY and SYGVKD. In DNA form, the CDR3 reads TGTGCCATCAGTGACAGGGTTAGGGGGCAAGAGACCCAGTACTTC. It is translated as CAISDRVRGQETQYF.

The CDR3 reads CSARDDRGTMGSPLHF. The DNA for the CDR3 is TGCAGTGCTAGAGATGACAGGGGGACAATGGGTTCACCCCTCCACTTT. V is TRBV20-1 and J is TRBJ1-6; 9 positions agree with TRBD1. The CDR3 consists of 16 residues. CDR1 and CDR2 from the germline V gene are DFQATT and SNEGSKA (reference sequence). J gave up 9 bases and V 0 bases, and 9 bases lay outside the gene matches.

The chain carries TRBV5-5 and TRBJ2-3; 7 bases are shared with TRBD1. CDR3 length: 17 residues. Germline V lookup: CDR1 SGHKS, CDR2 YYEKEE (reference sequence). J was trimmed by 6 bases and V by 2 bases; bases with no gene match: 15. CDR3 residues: CASSFRQGPEWGDTQYF. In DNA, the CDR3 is TGTGCCAGCAGCTTCCGACAGGGCCCTGAATGGGGGGATACGCAGTATTTT.

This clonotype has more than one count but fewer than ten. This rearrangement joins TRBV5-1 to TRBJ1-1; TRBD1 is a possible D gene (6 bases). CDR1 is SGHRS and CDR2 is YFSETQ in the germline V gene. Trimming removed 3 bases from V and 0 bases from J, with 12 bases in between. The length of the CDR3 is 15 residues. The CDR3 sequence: CASSSLQGLNTEAFF. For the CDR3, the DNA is TGCGCCAGCAGCTCCCTGCAGGGGTTGAACACTGAAGCTTTCTTT.

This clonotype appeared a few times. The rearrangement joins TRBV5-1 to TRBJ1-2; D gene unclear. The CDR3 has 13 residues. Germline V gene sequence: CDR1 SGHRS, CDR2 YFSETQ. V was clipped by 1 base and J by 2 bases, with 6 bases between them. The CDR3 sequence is CASSLWQNYGYTF. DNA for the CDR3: TGCGCCAGCAGCTTGTGGCAAAACTATGGCTACACCTTC.

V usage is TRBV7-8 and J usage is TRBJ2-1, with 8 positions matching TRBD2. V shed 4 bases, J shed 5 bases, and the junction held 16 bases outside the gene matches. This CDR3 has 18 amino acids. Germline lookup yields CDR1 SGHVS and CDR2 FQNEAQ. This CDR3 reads CASSSFARLARKDNEQFF. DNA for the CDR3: TGTGCCAGCAGCTCATTTGCTAGACTAGCGCGAAAGGACAATGAGCAGTTCTTC.

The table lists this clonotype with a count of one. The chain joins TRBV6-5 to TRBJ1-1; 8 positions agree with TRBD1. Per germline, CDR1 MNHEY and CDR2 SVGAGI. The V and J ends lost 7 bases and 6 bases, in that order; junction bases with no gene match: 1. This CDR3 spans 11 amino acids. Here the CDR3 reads CASNRGSEAFF. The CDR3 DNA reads TGTGCCAGCAACAGGGGGTCTGAAGCTTTCTTT.

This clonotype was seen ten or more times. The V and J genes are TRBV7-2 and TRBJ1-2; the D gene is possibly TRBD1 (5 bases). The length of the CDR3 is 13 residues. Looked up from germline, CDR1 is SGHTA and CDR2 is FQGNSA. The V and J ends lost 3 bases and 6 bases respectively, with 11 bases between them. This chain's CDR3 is CASSFGSGDGYTF. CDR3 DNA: TGTGCCAGCAGCTTCGGATCGGGGGATGGCTACACCTTC.

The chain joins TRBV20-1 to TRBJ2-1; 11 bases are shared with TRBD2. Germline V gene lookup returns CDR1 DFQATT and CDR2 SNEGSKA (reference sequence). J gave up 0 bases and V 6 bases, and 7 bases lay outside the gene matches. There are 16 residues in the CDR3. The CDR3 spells CSAVRTSGFSYNEQFF. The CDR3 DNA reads TGCAGTGCGGTTCGGACTAGCGGGTTCTCCTACAATGAGCAGTTCTTC.

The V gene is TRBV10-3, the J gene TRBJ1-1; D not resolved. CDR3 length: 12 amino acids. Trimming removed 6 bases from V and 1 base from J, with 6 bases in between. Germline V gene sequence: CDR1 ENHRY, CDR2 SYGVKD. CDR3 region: CAISERNTEAFF. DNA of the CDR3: TGTGCCATCAGCGAGCGGAACACTGAAGCTTTCTTT.

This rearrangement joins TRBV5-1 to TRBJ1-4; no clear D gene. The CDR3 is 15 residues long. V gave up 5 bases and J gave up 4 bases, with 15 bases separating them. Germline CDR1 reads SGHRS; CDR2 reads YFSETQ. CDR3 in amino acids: CASSSEDADNEKLFF. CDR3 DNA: TGCGCCAGCAGTTCGGAGGACGCCGATAATGAAAAACTGTTTTTT.

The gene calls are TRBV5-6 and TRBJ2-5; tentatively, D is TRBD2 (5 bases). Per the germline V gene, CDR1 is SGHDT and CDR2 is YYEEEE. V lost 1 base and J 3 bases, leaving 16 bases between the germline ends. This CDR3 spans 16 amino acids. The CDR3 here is CASSLMQDGGEETQYF. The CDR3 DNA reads TGTGCCAGCAGCTTGATGCAGGATGGAGGTGAAGAGACCCAGTACTTC.

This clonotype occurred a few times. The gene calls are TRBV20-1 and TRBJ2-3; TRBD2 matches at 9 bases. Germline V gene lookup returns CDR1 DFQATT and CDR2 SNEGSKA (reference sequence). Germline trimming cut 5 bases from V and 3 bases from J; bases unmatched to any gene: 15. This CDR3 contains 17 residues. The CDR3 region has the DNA TGCAGTGCTCCCGGCGGGAGGGCGGGGGCCCCTACAGATACGCAGTATTTT. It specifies CSAPGGRAGAPTDTQYF.

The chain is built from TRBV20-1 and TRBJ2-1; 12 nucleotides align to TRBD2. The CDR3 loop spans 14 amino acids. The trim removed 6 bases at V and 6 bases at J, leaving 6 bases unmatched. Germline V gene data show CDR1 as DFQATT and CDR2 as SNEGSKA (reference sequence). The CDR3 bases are TGCAGTGCCGCCCCTAGCGGGAGGGCCAATGAGCAGTTCTTC. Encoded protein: CSAAPSGRANEQFF.

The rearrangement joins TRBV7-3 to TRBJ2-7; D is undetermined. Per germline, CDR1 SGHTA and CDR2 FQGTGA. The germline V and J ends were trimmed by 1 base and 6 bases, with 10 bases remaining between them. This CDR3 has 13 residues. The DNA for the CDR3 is TGTGCCAGCAGCTTAATGAGTGGGTCCGAGCAGTACTTC. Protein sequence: CASSLMSGSEQYF.

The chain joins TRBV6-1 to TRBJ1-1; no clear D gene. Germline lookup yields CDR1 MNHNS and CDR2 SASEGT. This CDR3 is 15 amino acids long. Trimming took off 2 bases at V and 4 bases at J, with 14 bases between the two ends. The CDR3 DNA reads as TGTGCCAGCAGTGAAAGTGGTCGGGGAGGCACTGAAGCTTTCTTT. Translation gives CASSESGRGGTEAFF.

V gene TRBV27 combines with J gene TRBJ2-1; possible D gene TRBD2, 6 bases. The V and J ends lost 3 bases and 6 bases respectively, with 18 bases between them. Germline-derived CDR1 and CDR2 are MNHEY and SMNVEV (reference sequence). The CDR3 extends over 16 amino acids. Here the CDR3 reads CASSFYPGRGFNEQFF. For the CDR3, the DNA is TGTGCCAGCAGTTTCTATCCGGGACGGGGGTTCAATGAGCAGTTCTTC.

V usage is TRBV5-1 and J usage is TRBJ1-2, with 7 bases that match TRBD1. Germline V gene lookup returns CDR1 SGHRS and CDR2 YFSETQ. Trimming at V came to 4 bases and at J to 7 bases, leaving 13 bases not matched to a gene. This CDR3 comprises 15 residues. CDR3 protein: CASSRDRAPRRGYTF. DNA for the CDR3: TGCGCCAGCAGCAGAGACAGGGCCCCCAGGCGTGGCTACACCTTC.